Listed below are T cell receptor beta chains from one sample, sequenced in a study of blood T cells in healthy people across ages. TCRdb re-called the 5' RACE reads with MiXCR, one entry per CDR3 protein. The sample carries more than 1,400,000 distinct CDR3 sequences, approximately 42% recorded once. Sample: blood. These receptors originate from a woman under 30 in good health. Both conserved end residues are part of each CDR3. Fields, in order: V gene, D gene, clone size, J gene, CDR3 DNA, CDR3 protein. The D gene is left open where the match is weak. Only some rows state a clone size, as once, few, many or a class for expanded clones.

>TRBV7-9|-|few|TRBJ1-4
TGTGCCAGCAGCTTAGTGGAGTGGAAACTGTTTTTT
CASSLVEWKLFF
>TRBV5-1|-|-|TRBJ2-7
TGCGCCAGCAGCTTGGCCTCGAGGGATTACTCCTACGAGCAGTACTTC
CASSLASRDYSYEQYF
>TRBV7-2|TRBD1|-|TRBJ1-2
TGTGCCAGCAGCTCCGACAGGGGCCGCTACACCTTC
CASSSDRGRYTF
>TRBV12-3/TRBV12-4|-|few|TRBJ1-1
TGTGCCAGCAGGGGGGTTACAAACACTGAAGCTTTCTTT
CASRGVTNTEAFF
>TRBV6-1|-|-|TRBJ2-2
TGTGCCAGCGGCAGGGGGGTCACCGGGGAGCTGTTTTTT
CASGRGVTGELFF
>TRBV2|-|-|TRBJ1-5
TGTGCCAGCAGTGATGACGGGACCTATCAGCCCCAGCATTTT
CASSDDGTYQPQHF
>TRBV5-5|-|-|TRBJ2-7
TGTGTCGTAGGGGCCGGCCCTACTTACGAGCAGTACTTC
CVVGAGPTYEQYF
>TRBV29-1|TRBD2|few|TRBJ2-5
TGCAGCGTTCCAATTGGACTAGCGGGAGGGGAGACCCAGTACTTC
CSVPIGLAGGETQYF
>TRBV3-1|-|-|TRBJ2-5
TGTGCCAGCGGGATGGAGACCCAGTACTTC
CASGMETQYF
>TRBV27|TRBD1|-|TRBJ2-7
TGTGCCAGCAGTTTCATGGACAGGGTGGACGAGCAGTACTTC
CASSFMDRVDEQYF
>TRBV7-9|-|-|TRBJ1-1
TGTGCCAGCAGCCCTGGATTCGGACTGAACACTGAAGCTTTCTTT
CASSPGFGLNTEAFF
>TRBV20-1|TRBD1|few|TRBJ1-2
TGCAGTGCTCCTGACAGGGGGGACTATGGCTACACCTTC
CSAPDRGDYGYTF
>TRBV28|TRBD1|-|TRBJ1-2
TGTGCCAGCAGTTTGATGGACAGGGGGCGTGGCTACACCTTC
CASSLMDRGRGYTF
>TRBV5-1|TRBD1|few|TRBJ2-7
TGCGCCAGCAGCTCGTCCGGGACAGGGTACGAGCAGTACTTC
CASSSSGTGYEQYF
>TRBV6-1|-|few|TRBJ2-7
TGTGCCAGCAGGGACCCGGGTTCACTTTACGAGCAGTACTTC
CASRDPGSLYEQYF
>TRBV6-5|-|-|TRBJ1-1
TGTGCCAGCAGTTACTTCGGGGGAGGGAAGAACACTGAAGCTTTCTTT
CASSYFGGGKNTEAFF
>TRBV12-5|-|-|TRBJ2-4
TGTGCTAGTGGTCCCCCAGGCCAAAACATTCAGTACTTC
CASGPPGQNIQYF
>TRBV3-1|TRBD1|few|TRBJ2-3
TGTGCCAGCAGCCCCCTCCATAGGGGACAGGCGGCAGATACGCAGTATTTT
CASSPLHRGQAADTQYF
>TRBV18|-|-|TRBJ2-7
TGTGCCAGCTCACCCCGGGACACCCAGAGCTCCTACGAGCAGTACTTC
CASSPRDTQSSYEQYF
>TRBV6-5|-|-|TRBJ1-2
TGTGCCAGCAGTTACGATTGGGAGGGAAGGAGTGGCTACACCTTC
CASSYDWEGRSGYTF
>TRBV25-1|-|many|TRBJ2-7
TGTGCCAGCAGGAGGGGCTACGAGCAGTACTTC
CASRRGYEQYF
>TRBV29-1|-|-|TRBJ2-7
TGCAGCGTTGAAGATCTTTCCAACAATGAGCAGTACTTC
CSVEDLSNNEQYF
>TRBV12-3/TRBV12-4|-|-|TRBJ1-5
TGTGCCAGCAGTCCCATTCGCCCGGTCAGCCCCGCGGTTGGCAATCAGCCCCAGCATTTT
CASSPIRPVSPAVGNQPQHF
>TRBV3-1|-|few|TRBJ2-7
TGTGCCAGCAGCCTACTGGGAGGATTGGCCACGGGAGAGCAGTACTTC
CASSLLGGLATGEQYF
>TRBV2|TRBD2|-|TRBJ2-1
TGTGCCAGCGAGAACCTAGGACCAGCGGGAGTTGGTGAGCAGTTCTTC
CASENLGPAGVGEQFF
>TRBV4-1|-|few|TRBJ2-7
TGCGCCAGCAGCCAAGATGAGGGTTTCGAGCAGTACTTC
CASSQDEGFEQYF
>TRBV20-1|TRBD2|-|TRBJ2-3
TGCAGTGCTAGGGGGGCGACTAGCGGGAGGAGCACAGATACGCAGTATTTT
CSARGATSGRSTDTQYF
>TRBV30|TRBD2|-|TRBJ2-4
TGTGCCTGTAGCGCGGGGGGGCCTCCAAACATTCAGTACTTC
CACSAGGPPNIQYF
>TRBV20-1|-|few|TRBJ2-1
TGCAGTGCTCCCCCAGGGGAAGGCTCCTACAATGAGCAGTTCTTC
CSAPPGEGSYNEQFF
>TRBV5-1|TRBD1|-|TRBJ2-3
TGCGCCAGCAGCTTGGGCCAGGGGGCGCGGGTCACAGATACGCAGTATTTT
CASSLGQGARVTDTQYF
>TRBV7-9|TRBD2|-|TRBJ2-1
TGTGCCAGCTCTACGGGGGGACTAGGGGGGGGGAACAATGAGCAGTTCTTC
CASSTGGLGGGNNEQFF